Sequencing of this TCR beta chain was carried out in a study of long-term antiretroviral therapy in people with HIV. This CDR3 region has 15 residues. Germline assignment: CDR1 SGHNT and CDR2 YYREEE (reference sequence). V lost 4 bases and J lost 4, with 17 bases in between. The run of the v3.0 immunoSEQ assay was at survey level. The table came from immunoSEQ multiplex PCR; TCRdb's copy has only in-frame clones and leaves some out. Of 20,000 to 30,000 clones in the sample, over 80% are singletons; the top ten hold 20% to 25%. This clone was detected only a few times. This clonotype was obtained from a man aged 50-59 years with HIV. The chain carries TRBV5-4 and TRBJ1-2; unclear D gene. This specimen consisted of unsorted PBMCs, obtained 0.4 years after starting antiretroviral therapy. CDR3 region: CASSPRAAEGYGYTF. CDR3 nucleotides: TGTGCCAGCAGCCCCCGGGCCGCTGAGGGCTATGGCTACACCTTC.